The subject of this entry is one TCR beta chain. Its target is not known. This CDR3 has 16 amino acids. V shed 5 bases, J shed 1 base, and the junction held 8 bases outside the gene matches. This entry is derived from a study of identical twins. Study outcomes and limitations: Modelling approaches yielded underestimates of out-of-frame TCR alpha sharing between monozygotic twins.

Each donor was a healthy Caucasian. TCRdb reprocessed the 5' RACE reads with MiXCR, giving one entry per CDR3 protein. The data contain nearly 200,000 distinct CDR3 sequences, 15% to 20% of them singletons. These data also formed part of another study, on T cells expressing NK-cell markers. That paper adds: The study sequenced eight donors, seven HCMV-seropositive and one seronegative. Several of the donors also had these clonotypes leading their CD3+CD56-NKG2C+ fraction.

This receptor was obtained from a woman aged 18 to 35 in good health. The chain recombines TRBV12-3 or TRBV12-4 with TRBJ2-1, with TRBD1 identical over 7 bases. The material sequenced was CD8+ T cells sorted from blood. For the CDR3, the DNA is TGTGCCAGCAGTGGCCTGACAGGGCGGTCCTACAATGAGCAGTTCTTC. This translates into CASSGLTGRSYNEQFF.